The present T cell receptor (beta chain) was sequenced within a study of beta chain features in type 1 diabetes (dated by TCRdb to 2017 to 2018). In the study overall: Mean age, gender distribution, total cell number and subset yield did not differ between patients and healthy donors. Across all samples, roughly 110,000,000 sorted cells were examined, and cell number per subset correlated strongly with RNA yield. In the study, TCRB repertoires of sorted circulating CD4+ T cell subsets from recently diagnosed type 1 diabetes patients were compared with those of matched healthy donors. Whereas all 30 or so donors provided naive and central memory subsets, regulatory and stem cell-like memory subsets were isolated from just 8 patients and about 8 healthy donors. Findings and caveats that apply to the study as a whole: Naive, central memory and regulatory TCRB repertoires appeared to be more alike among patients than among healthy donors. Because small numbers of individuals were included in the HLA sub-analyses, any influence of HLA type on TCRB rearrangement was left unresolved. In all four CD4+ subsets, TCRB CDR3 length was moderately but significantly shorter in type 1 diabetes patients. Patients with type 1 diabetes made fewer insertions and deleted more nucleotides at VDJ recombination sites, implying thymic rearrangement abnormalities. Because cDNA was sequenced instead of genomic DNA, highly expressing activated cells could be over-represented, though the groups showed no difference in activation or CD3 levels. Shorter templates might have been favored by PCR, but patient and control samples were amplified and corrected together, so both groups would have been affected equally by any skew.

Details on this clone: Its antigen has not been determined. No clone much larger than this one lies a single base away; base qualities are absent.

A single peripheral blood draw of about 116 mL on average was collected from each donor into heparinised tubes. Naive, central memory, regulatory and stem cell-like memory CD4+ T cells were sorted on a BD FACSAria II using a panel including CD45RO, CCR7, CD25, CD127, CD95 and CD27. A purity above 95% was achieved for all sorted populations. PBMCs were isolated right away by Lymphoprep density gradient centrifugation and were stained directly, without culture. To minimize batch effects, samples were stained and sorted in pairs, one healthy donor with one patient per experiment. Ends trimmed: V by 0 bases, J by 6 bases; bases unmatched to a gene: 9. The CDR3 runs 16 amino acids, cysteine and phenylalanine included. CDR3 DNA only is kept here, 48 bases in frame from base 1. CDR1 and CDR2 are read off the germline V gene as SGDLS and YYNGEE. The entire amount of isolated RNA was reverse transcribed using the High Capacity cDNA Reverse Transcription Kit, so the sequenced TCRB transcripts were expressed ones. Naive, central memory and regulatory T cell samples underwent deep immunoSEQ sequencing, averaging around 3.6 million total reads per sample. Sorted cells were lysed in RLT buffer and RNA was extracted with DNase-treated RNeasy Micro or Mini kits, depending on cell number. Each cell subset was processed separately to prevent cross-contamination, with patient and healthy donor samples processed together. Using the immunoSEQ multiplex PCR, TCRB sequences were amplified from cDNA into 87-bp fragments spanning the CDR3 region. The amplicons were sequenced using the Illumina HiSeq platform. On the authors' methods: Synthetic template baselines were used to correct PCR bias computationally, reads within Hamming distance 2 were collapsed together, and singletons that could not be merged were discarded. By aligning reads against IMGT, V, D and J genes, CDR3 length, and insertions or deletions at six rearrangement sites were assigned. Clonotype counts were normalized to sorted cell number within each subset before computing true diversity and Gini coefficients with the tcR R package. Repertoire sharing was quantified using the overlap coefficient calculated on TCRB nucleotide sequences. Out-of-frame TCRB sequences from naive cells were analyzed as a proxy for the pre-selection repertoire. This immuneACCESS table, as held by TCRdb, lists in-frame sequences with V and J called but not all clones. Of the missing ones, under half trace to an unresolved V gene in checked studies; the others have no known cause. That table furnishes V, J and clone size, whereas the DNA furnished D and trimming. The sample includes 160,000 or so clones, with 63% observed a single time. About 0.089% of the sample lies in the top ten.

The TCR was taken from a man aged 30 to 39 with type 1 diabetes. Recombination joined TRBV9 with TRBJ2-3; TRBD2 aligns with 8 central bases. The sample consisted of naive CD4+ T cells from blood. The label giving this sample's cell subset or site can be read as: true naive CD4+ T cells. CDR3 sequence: CASSVATRGGQDTQYF. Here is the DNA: TGTGCCAGCAGCGTAGCTACCCGGGGGGGCCAGGATACGCAGTATTTT. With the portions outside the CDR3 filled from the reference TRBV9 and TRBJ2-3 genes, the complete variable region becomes DSGVTQTPKHLITATGQRVTLRCSPRSGDLSVYWYQQSLDQGLQFLIQYYNGEERAKGNILERFSAQQFPDLHSELNLSSLELGDSALYFCASSVATRGGQDTQYFGPGTRLTVL.